Listed below are T cell receptor beta chains from one sample, sequenced in a study of cytomegalovirus exposure and HLA in healthy donors. This table comes from immunoSEQ multiplex PCR, and its TCRdb copy is limited to in-frame clones, with some not included. The table has 130,000 or so clones, roughly 82% seen once. The sequencing input was PBMCs. Receptor source: a middle-aged woman in good health and CMV-seropositive. Each CDR3 is given with its conserved first and last residue. A D gene is named only where the DNA matches it firmly. Clone size is shown for a subset of rows, as once, few, many or a class of expanded clone.

j_call	d_call	v_call	clone_size	cdr3_aa	cdr3_nt
TRBJ1-2	-	TRBV7-2	-	CASTPRGAGGDGYTF	TGTGCCAGCACCCCAAGAGGGGCCGGGGGGGATGGCTACACCTTC
TRBJ1-2	-	TRBV28	-	CASSSRERGYTF	TGTGCCAGCAGTTCAAGGGAGCGTGGCTACACCTTC
TRBJ1-5	TRBD1	TRBV30	-	CAWGGRQGERNQPQHF	TGTGCCTGGGGGGGGAGACAGGGAGAACGGAATCAGCCCCAGCATTTT
TRBJ2-3	TRBD2	TRBV2	few	CASSRLAGGTDTQYF	TGTGCCAGCAGTAGACTAGCGGGGGGCACAGATACGCAGTATTTT
TRBJ1-2	TRBD1	TRBV7-2	-	CASSPDRDRGYAF	TGTGCCAGCAGCCCGGACAGGGACCGGGGCTACGCCTTC
TRBJ2-3	-	TRBV5-1	-	CASSLEGADTQYF	TGCGCCAGCAGCTTGGAAGGGGCAGATACGCAGTATTTT
TRBJ2-1	-	TRBV28	-	CASSLYPTSSYNEQFF	TGTGCCAGCAGTTTATATCCGACAAGCTCCTACAATGAGCAGTTCTTC
TRBJ2-2	-	TRBV28	once	CASSLGGRGTGELFF	TGTGCCAGCAGTTTGGGAGGAAGAGGGACCGGGGAGCTGTTTTTT
TRBJ2-7	TRBD1	TRBV30	-	CAWSPGQGNYEQYF	TGTGCCTGGAGTCCCGGACAGGGAAACTACGAGCAGTACTTC
TRBJ1-2	TRBD1	TRBV6-1	once	CASSGTGSLDGYTF	TGTGCCAGCAGTGGGACAGGGTCCCTAGATGGCTACACCTTC
TRBJ1-2	-	TRBV21-1	-	CAKASGLGNYGYTF	TGTGCCAAAGCGTCGGGGTTAGGTAACTATGGCTACACCTTC
TRBJ1-1	-	TRBV7-9	-	CASSPPRDIEAFF	TGTGCCAGCAGTCCCCCTCGGGACATTGAAGCTTTCTTT
TRBJ1-2	-	TRBV2	-	CARPSTRGTF	TGTGCCAGACCATCTACTCGGGGGACCTTC
TRBJ1-5	-	TRBV7-9	-	CASSSQGSQPQHF	TGTGCCAGCAGCTCGCAGGGGTCGCAGCCCCAGCATTTT
TRBJ1-6	-	TRBV10-3	-	CAISESSLNSPLHF	TGTGCCATCAGTGAGTCAAGCCTCAATTCACCCCTCCACTTT
TRBJ1-5	TRBD1	TRBV18	-	CASSPPDRGGNQPQHF	TGTGCCAGCTCACCACCGGACAGGGGAGGCAATCAGCCCCAGCATTTT
TRBJ2-7	-	TRBV4-3	-	CASSQETPTGFYEQYF	TGCGCCAGCAGCCAAGAGACCCCGACTGGGTTTTACGAGCAGTACTTC
TRBJ2-1	-	TRBV5-8	-	CASSWKVSRIGGEQFF	TGTGCCAGCAGCTGGAAGGTCTCTAGAATAGGCGGTGAGCAGTTCTTC
TRBJ1-1	-	TRBV7-3	-	CASSREANTEAFF	TGTGCCAGCAGCCGGGAGGCCAACACTGAAGCTTTCTTT
TRBJ2-7	TRBD2	TRBV9	few	CASSVAAGGLGSDPYEQYF	TGTGCCAGCAGCGTAGCCGCCGGGGGGTTGGGCTCTGACCCCTACGAGCAGTACTTC
TRBJ1-3	-	TRBV28	-	CASSFVLLSSGNTIYF	TGTGCCAGCAGTTTCGTCCTTTTGAGCTCTGGAAACACCATATATTTT
TRBJ2-7	TRBD1	TRBV5-6	-	CASDRVGETYEQYF	TGTGCCAGTGACAGGGTTGGGGAAACCTACGAGCAGTACTTC
TRBJ2-5	-	TRBV2	-	CASNLNPRYPQYF	TGTGCCAGCAACCTAAACCCCCGTTACCCCCAGTACTTC
TRBJ1-2	-	TRBV28	-	CASQSPRTGTNYGYTF	TGTGCCAGCCAATCCCCCCGAACAGGAACTAACTATGGCTACACCTTC
TRBJ2-7	TRBD2	TRBV10-3	few	CAISGLTLSGGAYEQYF	TGTGCCATCAGCGGACTCACTTTGAGCGGGGGAGCCTACGAGCAGTACTTC
TRBJ1-1	-	TRBV10-3	-	CAISAGAEAFF	TGTGCCATCAGTGCGGGAGCTGAAGCTTTCTTT
TRBJ2-2	-	TRBV6-1	-	CASSGGLDTGELFF	TGTGCCAGCAGTGGTGGACTCGACACCGGGGAGCTGTTTTTT
TRBJ2-3	-	TRBV11-3	-	CASSLETGPRQYF	TGTGCCAGCAGCTTAGAAACAGGTCCGAGGCAGTATTTT
TRBJ1-1	-	TRBV28	-	CASSRDTEAFF	TGTGCCAGCTCGAGGGACACTGAAGCTTTCTTT
TRBJ2-2	TRBD1	TRBV7-6	-	CASSNRQGTSTGELFF	TGTGCCAGCAGCAACCGACAGGGGACGAGCACCGGGGAGCTGTTTTTT
TRBJ1-5	TRBD1	TRBV19	-	CASSIGQGDQPQHF	TGTGCCAGTAGTATAGGACAGGGGGATCAGCCCCAGCATTTT
TRBJ2-7	-	TRBV5-4	-	CASSDSSYEQYF	TGTGCCAGCAGCGACAGCTCCTACGAGCAGTACTTC
TRBJ2-3	TRBD2	TRBV5-4	few	CASSRSGGATDTQYF	TGTGCCAGCAGCCGTAGCGGGGGGGCCACAGATACGCAGTATTTT